This is a list of T cell receptor beta chains from one sample in a study of T cell repertoires in cytomegalovirus infection. TCRdb recomputed calls from the reads with MiXCR, one row per CDR3 protein. This table holds more than 250,000 distinct CDR3 sequences, roughly 15% found once. Sequenced input: PBMCs. The receptor set was obtained from a human donor in good health (CMV status not recorded). Some clones in this sample may be carry-over from other donors' samples. CDR3s include the opening cysteine and the closing phenylalanine or tryptophan. Fields, in order: V gene, D gene, J gene, CDR3 protein. The D gene is left open where the match is weak.

TRBV7-2	TRBD2	TRBJ2-3	CASSLGLDIDTQYF
TRBV5-1	NA	TRBJ1-1	CASSPRGLMNTEAFF
TRBV6-5	NA	TRBJ1-6	CASSYRPLGTNSPLHF
TRBV5-1	TRBD1	TRBJ2-7	CASSLKQGADEQYF
TRBV11-1	NA	TRBJ2-7	CASSLQSGAGYEQYF
TRBV6-5	TRBD1	TRBJ1-2	CASRTGDRNGYTF
TRBV7-2	TRBD1	TRBJ2-2	CASSLEGQGIGELFF
TRBV5-1	NA	TRBJ2-3	CASSEDKGPWDTQYF
TRBV11-2	NA	TRBJ2-5	CASSLRTRQETQYF
TRBV7-9	NA	TRBJ2-5	CASRRVKTGEKETQYF
TRBV28	NA	TRBJ1-6	CASSLFDRGALHF
TRBV7-9	NA	TRBJ1-1	CASSSGNANTEAFF
TRBV7-9	TRBD1	TRBJ2-2	CASSNRQGITTGELFF
TRBV6-6	NA	TRBJ1-5	CASRRGGAHQPQHF
TRBV29-1	NA	TRBJ1-2	CSDRDRRNYGYTF
TRBV2	TRBD2	TRBJ2-3	CASSDLTSGERDTQYF
TRBV11-2	NA	TRBJ1-3	CASWGGNTIYF
TRBV28	TRBD2	TRBJ2-2	CASSFPGLAGVGTGELFF
TRBV28	TRBD2	TRBJ2-1	CASVPSGGSYNEQFF
TRBV12-3/TRBV12-4	NA	TRBJ2-3	CASSLGRQGQYF
TRBV27	TRBD2	TRBJ2-1	CASSFLAGSSYNEQFF
TRBV7-2	NA	TRBJ2-5	CASRQFTGHQETQYF
TRBV27	TRBD2	TRBJ2-2	CASSLWDYANTGELFF
TRBV7-2	NA	TRBJ1-5	CASSLDGKSNQPQHF
TRBV7-9	NA	TRBJ1-2	CASSLRLDSNYGYTF
TRBV5-6	TRBD1	TRBJ1-2	CASSYRTGVNFRGYTF
TRBV7-3	NA	TRBJ1-1	CASSRGGGYTEAFF
TRBV20-1	NA	TRBJ1-1	CSARALEGTEAFF
TRBV25-1	NA	TRBJ1-2	CASSEFGQRSGGYTF